The next 23 T cell receptor beta chains were all read from a single sample in a study of immune cell composition in non-small cell lung cancer. Sequencing was performed with immunoSEQ multiplex PCR; in TCRdb, only in-frame clones are kept and a portion is missing. The sample shows 6,600 or so clones, over 75% of them seen only once. Normal lung was taken at the farthest possible site, at least 3 cm from tumour. The sequenced sample consisted of non-adjacent lung tissue. The receptors stem from a human donor with non-small cell lung cancer.

The genes are TRBV4-2 and TRBJ2-5; 9 nucleotides agree with TRBD2. This CDR3 has 15 amino acids. Germline CDR1 and CDR2: LGHNA and YNFKEQ. Losses at the gene ends were 4 bases for V and 0 bases for J; bases not matched to a gene: 3. CDR3 sequence reads: CASSPIAGDQETQYF. Here the CDR3 DNA reads TGTGCCAGCAGCCCCATAGCGGGGGACCAAGAGACCCAGTACTTC.

The V gene is TRBV7-2, the J gene TRBJ2-6; D is undetermined. Germline V gene data show CDR1 as SGHTA and CDR2 as FQGNSA. The CDR3 covers 15 residues. Trimming removed 5 bases from V and 1 base from J, with 9 bases in between. The CDR3 region is CASSAGGSGANVLTF. The CDR3 nucleotides are TGTGCCAGCAGCGCCGGCGGTTCTGGGGCCAACGTCCTGACTTTC.

The chain recombines TRBV5-1 with TRBJ2-1, with 11 bases aligning to TRBD2. The CDR3 is 16 residues long. Per germline, CDR1 SGHRS and CDR2 YFSETQ. The V segment lost 4 bases and the J segment 2 bases; nucleotides outside the gene matches: 5. The CDR3 reads CASSPTSGRTYNEQFF. CDR3 DNA sequence: TGCGCCAGCAGCCCCACTAGCGGGAGAACCTACAATGAGCAGTTCTTC.

This clone was recorded a few times. V and J are TRBV14 and TRBJ1-2; 7 positions match TRBD1. The CDR3 loop spans 13 amino acids. Germline V gene sequence: CDR1 SGHDN, CDR2 FVKESK. V was clipped by 4 bases and J by 12 bases; unmatched bases: 11. The CDR3 DNA sequence: TGTGCCAGCAGCCCGTTGAGGGGGCGGTACCACACCTTC. Amino acids: CASSPLRGRYHTF.

The chain joins TRBV4-2 to TRBJ2-7; perhaps TRBD1 as D (6 bases). V lost 0 bases and J lost 0, with 12 bases in between. Germline lookup yields CDR1 LGHNA and CDR2 YNFKEQ. The CDR3 consists of 16 residues. CDR3 sequence (DNA): TGTGCCAGCAGCCAAGATCAACAGGGAAGCTCCTACGAGCAGTACTTC. Encoded protein: CASSQDQQGSSYEQYF.

The chain recombines TRBV6-5 with TRBJ1-6, with TRBD1 as a possible D gene (6 bases). The V end lost 5 bases, the J end lost 10 bases, and 18 bases lay between the germline ends. The CDR3 is 15 residues long. Germline V lookup: CDR1 MNHEY, CDR2 SVGAGI. DNA for the CDR3: TGTGCCAGCAGTCGCCAGACAGGACAAGGGTCACCCCTCCACTTT. Its translation: CASSRQTGQGSPLHF.

The V gene is TRBV19, the J gene TRBJ2-5; 7 bases are a match to TRBD2. Germline values: CDR1 LNHDA, CDR2 SQIVND (reference sequence). There are 16 residues in the CDR3. V lost 3 bases and J lost 2; bases outside the gene matches: 9. In nucleotides, the CDR3 is TGTGCCAGTAGTATCCAACAAGCGGGGCTACAAGAGACCCAGTACTTC. It encodes CASSIQQAGLQETQYF.

The chain joins TRBV5-1 to TRBJ2-1; 7 bases are a match to TRBD1. The CDR3 runs 14 residues. The junction had 6 bases not matched to a gene; V was cut back by 7 bases and J by 2 bases. The V gene's germline CDR1 is SGHRS and CDR2 YFSETQ. CDR3 DNA: TGCGCCAGCGGACAGGCCGAAACCTACAATGAGCAGTTCTTC. The encoded protein is CASGQAETYNEQFF. The full variable domain, with the rest looked up from reference TRBV5-1 and TRBJ2-1, is KAGVTQTPRYLIKTRGQQVTLSCSPISGHRSVSWYQQTPGQGLQFLFEYFSETQRNKGNFPGRFSGRQFSNSRSEMNVSTLELGDSALYLCASGQAETYNEQFFGPGTRLTVL.

The V call is TRBV5-1, the J call TRBJ1-6; tentative D call: TRBD1 (5 bases). The V and J ends lost 4 bases and 0 bases respectively, with 14 bases between them. Germline CDR1 is SGHRS and CDR2 is YFSETQ. The CDR3 is 17 residues long. In nucleotides, the CDR3 is TGCGCCAGCAGCCGGCAGGGCATTAGCTCCTATAATTCACCCCTCCACTTT. Protein product: CASSRQGISSYNSPLHF.

A single count supports this clone. The chain couples TRBV7-2 to TRBJ2-3, with a weak D call TRBD1 (5 bases). CDR1 is SGHTA, CDR2 FQGNSA, per germline. The length of the CDR3 is 16 residues. V lost 2 bases and J 0 bases, leaving 12 bases between the germline ends. The CDR3 loop reads CASSLTGPPSTDTQYF. CDR3 nucleotides: TGTGCCAGCAGCTTAACAGGCCCACCTAGCACAGATACGCAGTATTTT.

V gene TRBV7-6 combines with J gene TRBJ2-6; D call uncertain. V lost 5 bases and J 0 bases, leaving 11 bases between the germline ends. Germline-derived CDR1 and CDR2 are SGHVS and FNYEAQ. This CDR3 is 16 amino acids long. This CDR3 reads CASSPEVASGANVLTF. As DNA, the CDR3 is TGTGCCAGCAGCCCAGAGGTGGCCTCTGGGGCCAACGTCCTGACTTTC.

The chain has TRBV5-1 and TRBJ1-1, with a tentative D call TRBD1 (5 bases). This CDR3 contains 14 residues. Germline values: CDR1 SGHRS, CDR2 YFSETQ. Trimming removed 3 bases at V and 4 bases at J, with 13 bases between. DNA of the CDR3: TGCGCCAGCAGCTCGCAGGGAGGAAGCACTGAAGCTTTCTTT. This gives the protein CASSSQGGSTEAFF. The full variable domain, in which reference TRBV5-1 and TRBJ1-1 provide the parts outside the CDR3, is KAGVTQTPRYLIKTRGQQVTLSCSPISGHRSVSWYQQTPGQGLQFLFEYFSETQRNKGNFPGRFSGRQFSNSRSEMNVSTLELGDSALYLCASSSQGGSTEAFFGQGTRLTVV.

This chain joins TRBV7-3 and TRBJ1-5; D uncertain. V lost 4 bases and J 1 base, leaving 11 bases between the germline ends. Germline CDR1 reads SGHTA; CDR2 reads FQGTGA. This CDR3 contains 15 residues. CDR3 DNA: TGTGCCAGCAGCTCCCCGGGAGGAAGCAATCAGCCCCAGCATTTT. Amino acid sequence: CASSSPGGSNQPQHF.

The chain employs TRBV7-2 and TRBJ1-5, with no clear D. This CDR3 comprises 17 residues. Trimming removed 1 base at V and 0 bases at J, with 13 bases between. Germline V lookup: CDR1 SGHTA, CDR2 FQGNSA. The CDR3 here is CASSLVPRTFSNQPQHF. The CDR3 DNA reads as TGTGCCAGCAGCTTAGTACCCCGGACTTTTAGCAATCAGCCCCAGCATTTT.

This rearrangement joins TRBV29-1 to TRBJ2-3; 8 nucleotides align to TRBD2. Germline V CDR1 and CDR2: SQVTM, ANQGSEA. The CDR3 is 13 residues long. The trim removed 6 bases at V and 0 bases at J, leaving 2 bases unmatched. CDR3 DNA sequence: TGCAGCGTCCCTAGCGGGAGCACAGATACGCAGTATTTT. This codes for CSVPSGSTDTQYF.

The CDR3 is CASSAGFTRNSNQPQHF. The CDR3 nucleotides are TGTGCCAGCAGTGCGGGATTCACCCGAAATAGCAATCAGCCCCAGCATTTT. The chain has TRBV6-1 and TRBJ1-5; no clear D gene. Germline V gene data show CDR1 as MNHNS and CDR2 as SASEGT. Trimming took off 4 bases at V and 0 bases at J, with 16 bases between the two ends. This CDR3 comprises 17 residues.

The chain recombines TRBV7-3 with TRBJ2-3; 7 bases are shared with TRBD1. The germline gives CDR1 SGHTA, CDR2 FQGTGA. This CDR3 is built from 18 residues. The V and J ends lost 2 bases and 0 bases, in that order; junction bases with no gene match: 11. CDR3 DNA: TGTGCCAGCAGCTTACGGCCCCACAGGGGCGTTAGCACAGATACGCAGTATTTT. Translation gives CASSLRPHRGVSTDTQYF.

The DNA for the CDR3 is TGCAGCGTTAGGGGACTAGTAAACACCGGGGAGCTGTTTTTT. Its protein is CSVRGLVNTGELFF. The chain combines TRBV29-1 with TRBJ2-2; 8 bases are a match to TRBD2. CDR3 length equals 14 residues. Germline CDR1 SQVTM, CDR2 ANQGSEA. Unmatched junction bases numbered 4, after V lost 5 bases and J lost 2 bases.

The chain carries TRBV25-1 and TRBJ1-2; 8 nucleotides match TRBD1. Germline CDR1 and CDR2: MGHDK and SYGVNS. The CDR3 is 16 amino acids. Trimming cost V 0 bases and J 3 bases; bases outside gene matches: 6. CDR3 sequence: CASSEYFTTGDYGYTF. CDR3 DNA sequence: TGTGCCAGCAGTGAATATTTTACGACAGGGGACTATGGCTACACCTTC.

The CDR3 DNA is TGTGCCACCAGCAGAGATGGGACACGGGCTTTCTTT. This sequence encodes CATSRDGTRAFF. The V and J genes are TRBV15 and TRBJ1-1, with D possibly matching TRBD1 (6 bases). Germline V lookup: CDR1 LNHNV, CDR2 YYDKDF (reference sequence). There are 12 residues in the CDR3. V lost 0 bases to trimming and J lost 11 bases, with 10 bases between them.

The chain uses TRBV28 and TRBJ2-7, with 11 bases matching TRBD1. The CDR3 totals 16 residues. V lost 6 bases, J lost 6 bases, and 13 bases stayed unmatched. CDR1 and CDR2 (germline): MDHEN, SYDVKM. The CDR3 coding sequence is TGTGCCAGCAGCAGGACAGGGGGCATCGTTATGCGCGAGCAGTACTTC. This gives the protein CASSRTGGIVMREQYF.

This clone has a handful of counts. The CDR3 protein is CASSTGAGSEKLFF. The CDR3 DNA reads TGTGCCAGTAGTACCGGGGCGGGAAGTGAAAAACTGTTTTTT. V gene TRBV19 combines with J gene TRBJ1-4; D might be TRBD1 (5 bases). Trimming pared 4 bases from V and 7 bases from J, leaving 13 bases between. This CDR3 comprises 14 residues. Germline CDR1 is LNHDA and CDR2 is SQIVND (reference sequence). Drawing the rest from reference TRBV19 and TRBJ1-4, the complete variable domain is DGGITQSPKYLFRKEGQNVTLSCEQNLNHDAMYWYRQDPGQGLRLIYYSQIVNDFQKGDIAEGYSVSREKKESFPLTVTSAQKNPTAFYLCASSTGAGSEKLFFGSGTQLSVL.

V gene TRBV4-1 combines with J gene TRBJ2-7, with 7 bases lining up with TRBD2. The CDR3 is 14 amino acids. Germline CDR1 and CDR2: MGHRA and YSYEKL. Trimming at V came to 1 base and at J to 4 bases, leaving 4 bases not matched to a gene. For the CDR3, the DNA is TGCGCCAGCAGCCAAGTGGGGGGGAAGTACGAGCAGTACTTC. Its translation: CASSQVGGKYEQYF.